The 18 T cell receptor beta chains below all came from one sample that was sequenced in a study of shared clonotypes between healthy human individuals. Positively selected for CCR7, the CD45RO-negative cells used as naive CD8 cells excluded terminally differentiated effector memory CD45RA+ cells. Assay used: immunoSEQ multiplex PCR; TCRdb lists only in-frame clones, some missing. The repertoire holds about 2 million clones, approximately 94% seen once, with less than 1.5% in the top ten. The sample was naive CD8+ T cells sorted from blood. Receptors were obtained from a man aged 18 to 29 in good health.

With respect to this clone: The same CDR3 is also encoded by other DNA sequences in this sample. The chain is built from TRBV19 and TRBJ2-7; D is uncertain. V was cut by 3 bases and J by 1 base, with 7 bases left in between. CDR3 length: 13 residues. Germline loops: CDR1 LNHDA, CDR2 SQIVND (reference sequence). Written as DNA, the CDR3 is TGTGCCAGTAGTATTGGTCAGTCCTACGAGCAGTACTTC. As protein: CASSIGQSYEQYF.

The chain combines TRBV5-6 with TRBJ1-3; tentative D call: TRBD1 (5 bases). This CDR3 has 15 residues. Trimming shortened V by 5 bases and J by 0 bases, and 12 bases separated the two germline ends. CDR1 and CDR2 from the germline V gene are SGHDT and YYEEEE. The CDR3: CASRAWGSSGNTIYF. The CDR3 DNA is TGTGCCAGCAGGGCATGGGGGTCCTCTGGAAACACCATATATTTT.

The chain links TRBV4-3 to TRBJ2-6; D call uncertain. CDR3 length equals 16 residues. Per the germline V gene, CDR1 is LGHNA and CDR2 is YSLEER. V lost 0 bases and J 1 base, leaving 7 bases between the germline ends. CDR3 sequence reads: CASSQDLGSGANVLTF. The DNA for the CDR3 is TGCGCCAGCAGCCAAGATCTGGGATCTGGGGCCAACGTCCTGACTTTC.

The CDR3 protein is CASSPGEFDTQYF. The CDR3 nucleotides read TGCGCCAGCAGCCCGGGCGAGTTTGATACGCAGTATTTT. The chain uses TRBV4-1 and TRBJ2-3; D is unclear. The germline gives CDR1 MGHRA, CDR2 YSYEKL. With 4 bases removed from V and 6 bases from J, the gap between germline ends came to 11 bases. The CDR3 loop spans 13 amino acids.

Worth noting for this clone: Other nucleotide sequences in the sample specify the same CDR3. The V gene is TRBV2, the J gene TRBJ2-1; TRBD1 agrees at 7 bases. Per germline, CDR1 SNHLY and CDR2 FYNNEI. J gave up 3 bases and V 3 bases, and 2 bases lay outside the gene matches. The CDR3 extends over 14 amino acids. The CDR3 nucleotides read TGTGCCAGCAGTGAGGGGACAGACTACAATGAGCAGTTCTTC. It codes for CASSEGTDYNEQFF.

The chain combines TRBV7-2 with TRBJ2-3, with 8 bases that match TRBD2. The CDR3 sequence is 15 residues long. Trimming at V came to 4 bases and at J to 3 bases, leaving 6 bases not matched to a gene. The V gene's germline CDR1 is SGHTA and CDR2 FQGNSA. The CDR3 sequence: CASSSGTSSTDTQYF. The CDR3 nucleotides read TGTGCCAGCAGCTCCGGGACTAGTTCAACAGATACGCAGTATTTT.

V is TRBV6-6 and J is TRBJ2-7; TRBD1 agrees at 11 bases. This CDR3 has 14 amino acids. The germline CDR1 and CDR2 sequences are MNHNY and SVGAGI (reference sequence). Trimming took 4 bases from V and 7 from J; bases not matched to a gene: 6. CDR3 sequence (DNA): TGTGCCAGCAGTTCCGGGACAGGGGGGGGAGAGCAGTACTTC. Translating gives CASSSGTGGGEQYF.

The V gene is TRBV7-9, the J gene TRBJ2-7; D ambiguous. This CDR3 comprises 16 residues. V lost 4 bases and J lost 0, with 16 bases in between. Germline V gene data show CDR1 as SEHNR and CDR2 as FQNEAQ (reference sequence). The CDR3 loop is CASSSGSAERSYEQYF. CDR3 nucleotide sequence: TGTGCCAGCAGCTCTGGCTCGGCAGAGCGCTCCTACGAGCAGTACTTC.

The CDR3 sequence: CASSDYTGTEQYF. The CDR3 bases are TGTGCCAGCAGCGATTATACAGGAACCGAGCAGTACTTC. This chain uses TRBV7-9 with TRBJ2-7, with TRBD1 as a possible D gene (5 bases). Germline V gene lookup returns CDR1 SEHNR and CDR2 FQNEAQ (reference sequence). The CDR3 consists of 13 residues. V was trimmed by 5 bases and J by 6 bases, leaving 14 bases between them.

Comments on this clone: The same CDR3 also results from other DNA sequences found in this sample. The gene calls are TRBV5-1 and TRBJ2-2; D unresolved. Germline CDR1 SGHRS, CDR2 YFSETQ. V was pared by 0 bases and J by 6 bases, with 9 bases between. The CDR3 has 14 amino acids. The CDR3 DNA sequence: TGCGCCAGCAGCTTGGCTGGTGGGGCCGGGGAGCTGTTTTTT. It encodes CASSLAGGAGELFF.

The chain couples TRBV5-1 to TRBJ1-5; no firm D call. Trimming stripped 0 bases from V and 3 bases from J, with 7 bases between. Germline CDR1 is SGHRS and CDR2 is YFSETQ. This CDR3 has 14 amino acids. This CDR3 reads CASSLEGINQPQHF. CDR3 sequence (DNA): TGCGCCAGCAGCTTGGAAGGGATCAATCAGCCCCAGCATTTT.

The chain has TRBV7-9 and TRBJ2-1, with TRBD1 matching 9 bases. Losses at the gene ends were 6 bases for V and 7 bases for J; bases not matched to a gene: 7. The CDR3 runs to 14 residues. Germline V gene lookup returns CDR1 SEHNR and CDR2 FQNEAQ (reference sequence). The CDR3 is CASRSGTGYNEQFF. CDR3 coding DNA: TGTGCCAGCAGGTCCGGGACAGGGTATAATGAGCAGTTCTTC.

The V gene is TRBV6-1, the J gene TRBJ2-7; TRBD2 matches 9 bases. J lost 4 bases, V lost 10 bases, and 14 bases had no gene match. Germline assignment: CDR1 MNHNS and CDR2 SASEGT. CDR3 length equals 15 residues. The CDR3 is CATKLAGGHRYEQYF. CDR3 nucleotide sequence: TGTGCCACCAAGCTGGCGGGGGGGCACCGGTACGAGCAGTACTTC.

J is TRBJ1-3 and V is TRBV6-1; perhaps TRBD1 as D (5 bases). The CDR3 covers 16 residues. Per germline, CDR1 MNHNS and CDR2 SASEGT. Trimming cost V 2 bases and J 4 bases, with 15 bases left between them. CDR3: CASSEFGGEGGNTIYF. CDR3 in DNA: TGTGCCAGCAGTGAATTTGGGGGGGAAGGCGGAAACACCATATATTTT.

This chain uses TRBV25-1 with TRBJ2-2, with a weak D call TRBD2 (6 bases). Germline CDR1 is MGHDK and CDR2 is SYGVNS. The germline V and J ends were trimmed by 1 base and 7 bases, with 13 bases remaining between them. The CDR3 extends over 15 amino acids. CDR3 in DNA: TGTGCCAGCAGTGAATTGGGCGGGGATGTCGGGGAGCTGTTTTTT. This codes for CASSELGGDVGELFF.

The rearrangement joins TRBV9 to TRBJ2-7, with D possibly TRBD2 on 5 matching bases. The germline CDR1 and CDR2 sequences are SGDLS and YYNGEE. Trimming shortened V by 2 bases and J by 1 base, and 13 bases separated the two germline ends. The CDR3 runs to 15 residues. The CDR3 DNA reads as TGTGCCAGCAGCGTTGGACTGGACGGGTCCTACGAGCAGTACTTC. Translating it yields CASSVGLDGSYEQYF.

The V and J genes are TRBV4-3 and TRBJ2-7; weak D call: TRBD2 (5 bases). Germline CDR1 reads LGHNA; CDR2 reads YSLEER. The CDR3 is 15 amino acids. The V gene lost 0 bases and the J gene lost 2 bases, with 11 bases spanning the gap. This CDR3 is CASSQEGSGAYEQYF. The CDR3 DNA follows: TGCGCCAGCAGCCAAGAGGGGAGTGGGGCCTACGAGCAGTACTTC.

CDR3 residues: CASRGLAEETQYF. DNA of the CDR3: TGCGCCAGCAGAGGGCTAGCGGAAGAGACCCAGTACTTC. The chain carries TRBV5-1 and TRBJ2-5; 7 positions match TRBD2. Losses at the gene ends were 5 bases for V and 3 bases for J; bases not matched to a gene: 4. Germline CDR1 is SGHRS and CDR2 is YFSETQ. This CDR3 has 13 residues.